The TCR beta chain described here comes from a study of blood T cell repertoires in COVID-19 (dated by TCRdb to the early 2020s). Turning to the overall study: Samples covering the acute and convalescent phases of COVID-19 were provided by collaborators in the United States, Italy and Spain. The prospective study material was composed of cDNA or gDNA derived from T cells, B-cell-depleted T cells, or PBMCs. Deeply sampled blood TCRbeta repertoires from subjects exposed to, actively infected with, or recovered from COVID-19 were included in the dataset. A freely available public database, intended as a resource for researchers studying the immune response to SARS-CoV-2, is where the repertoires were released. Samples were obtained from the ongoing ImmuneRACE study (first 160 participants) and from approximately 1,200 subjects provided by 6 global collaborators. Sample metadata almost always included a de-identified subject ID, COVID-19 status, age in years and sex. Where available, HLA class I and class II types were taken from metadata supplied by the sample provider and were not determined by assay-based typing. Beyond this particular receptor, the publication reports: The quantity of clinical and demographic metadata differed by source and by participant and was supplied without curation.

Worth noting for this clone: This clone's antigen is unknown. Base qualities are not at hand, and no much larger clone is one base apart.

Collaborating institutions collected whole blood in K2EDTA tubes following their own protocols. For TCRbeta analysis, collaborators shipped samples as frozen whole blood, isolated PBMCs, or DNA extracted from either of those sample types. Trimming leaves V shorter by 2 bases and J shorter by 6 bases, with the junction holding 10 bases beyond the gene matches. CDR1 and CDR2 are read off the germline V gene as SGHRS and YFSETQ. The CDR3 measures 15 amino acids from cysteine to phenylalanine. Of all the DNA, just the CDR3 is kept, 45 bases in frame from base 1. TCRbeta CDR3 regions were amplified from genomic DNA by means of the immunoSEQ Assay, a bias-controlled multiplex PCR. Per the original workflow: The number of nucleated cells in each sample was estimated from the amplification of reference gene primers within the assay. To quantify the absolute abundance of each unique TCRbeta CDR3 rearrangement, sequence reads were collapsed and filtered. Productive Simpson clonality was computed per sample as the square root of Simpson's diversity index over productive rearrangements. TCRdb took this table from immuneACCESS and kept in-frame rearrangements with V and J called. Such tables lack part of the clones; where checked against another copy, unresolved V genes explain under half of the gap, and the rest is unexplained. The V and J calls and clone size come from that table; D and trimming were worked out from the DNA. Recorded for this sample are approximately 30,000 clones; about 92% of them occurred a single time. 1% of the sample comes from the top ten.

This receptor chain uses TRBV5-1 and TRBJ1-2, with 7 junctional bases fitting TRBD1. The sample taken for sequencing was peripheral blood. The TCR originated in a man between 65 and 85 years old with active or convalescent COVID-19. The encoded CDR3 is CASSFWRGRRDGYTF. The nucleotide sequence reads TGCGCCAGCAGCTTCTGGAGGGGGCGTCGGGATGGCTACACCTTC.